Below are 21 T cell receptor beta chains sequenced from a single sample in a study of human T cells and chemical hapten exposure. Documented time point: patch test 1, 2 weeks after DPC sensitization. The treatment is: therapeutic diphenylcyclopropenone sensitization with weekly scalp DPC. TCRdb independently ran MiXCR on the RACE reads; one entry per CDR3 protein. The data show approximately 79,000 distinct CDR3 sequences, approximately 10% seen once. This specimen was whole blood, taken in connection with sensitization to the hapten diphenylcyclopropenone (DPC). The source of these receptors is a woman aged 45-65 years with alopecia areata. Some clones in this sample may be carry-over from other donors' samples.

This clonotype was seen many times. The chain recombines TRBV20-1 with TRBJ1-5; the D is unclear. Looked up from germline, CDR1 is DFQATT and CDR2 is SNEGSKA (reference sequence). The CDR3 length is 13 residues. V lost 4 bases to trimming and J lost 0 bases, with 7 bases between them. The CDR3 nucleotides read TGCAGTGCTATCAGAGATAGCAATCAGCCCCAGCATTTT. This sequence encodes CSAIRDSNQPQHF.

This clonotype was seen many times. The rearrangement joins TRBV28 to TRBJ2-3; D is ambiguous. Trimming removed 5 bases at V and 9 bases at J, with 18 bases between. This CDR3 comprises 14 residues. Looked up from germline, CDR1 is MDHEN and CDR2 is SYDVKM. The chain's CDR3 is CASSLPLTAPTQYF. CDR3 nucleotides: TGTGCCAGCAGTCTTCCCCTGACTGCTCCGACGCAGTATTTT. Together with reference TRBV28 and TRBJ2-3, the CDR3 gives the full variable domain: DVKVTQSSRYLVKRTGEKVFLECVQDMDHENMFWYRQDPGLGLRLIYFSYDVKMKEKGDIPEGYSVSREKKERFSLILESASTNQTSMYLCASSLPLTAPTQYFGPGTRLTVL.

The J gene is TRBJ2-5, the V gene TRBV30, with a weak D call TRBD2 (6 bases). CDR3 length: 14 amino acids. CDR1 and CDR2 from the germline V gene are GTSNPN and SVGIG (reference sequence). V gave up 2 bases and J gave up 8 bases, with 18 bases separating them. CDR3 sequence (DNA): TGTGCCTGGAGTCAATCTGGGAGGACGACAACCCAGTACTTC. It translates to CAWSQSGRTTTQYF.

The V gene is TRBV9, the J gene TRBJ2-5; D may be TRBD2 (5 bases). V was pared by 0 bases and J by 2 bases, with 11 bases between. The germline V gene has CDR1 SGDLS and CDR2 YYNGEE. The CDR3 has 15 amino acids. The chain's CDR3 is CASSVEGGPQETQYF. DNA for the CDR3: TGTGCCAGCAGCGTAGAAGGCGGGCCGCAAGAGACCCAGTACTTC.

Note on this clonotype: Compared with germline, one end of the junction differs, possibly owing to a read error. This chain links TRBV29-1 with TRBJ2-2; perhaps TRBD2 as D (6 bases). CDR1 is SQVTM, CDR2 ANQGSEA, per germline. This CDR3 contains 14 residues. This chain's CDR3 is CSAGHFTNTGGLFF. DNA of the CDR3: TGCAGCGCTGGGCATTTTACGAACACCGGGGGGCTGTTTTTT.

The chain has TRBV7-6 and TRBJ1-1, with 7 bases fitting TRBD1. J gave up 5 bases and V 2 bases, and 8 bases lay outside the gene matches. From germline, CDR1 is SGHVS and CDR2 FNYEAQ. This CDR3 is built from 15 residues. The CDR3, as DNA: TGTGCCAGCAGCTTAAAGGGGGCCGGGGGAACTGAAGCTTTCTTT. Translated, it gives CASSLKGAGGTEAFF.

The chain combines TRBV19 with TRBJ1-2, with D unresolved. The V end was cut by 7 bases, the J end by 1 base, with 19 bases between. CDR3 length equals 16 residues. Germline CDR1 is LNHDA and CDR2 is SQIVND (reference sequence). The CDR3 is CASTSKGPGDNYGYTF. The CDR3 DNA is TGTGCCAGTACCTCTAAAGGCCCCGGAGATAACTATGGCTACACCTTC.

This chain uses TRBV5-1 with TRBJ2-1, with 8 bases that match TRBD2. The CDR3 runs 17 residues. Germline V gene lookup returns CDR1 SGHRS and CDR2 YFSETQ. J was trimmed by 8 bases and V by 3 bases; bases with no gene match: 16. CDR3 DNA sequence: TGCGCCAGCAGCTCCCTTTCCGGGACTAGGGCGGGCGATGAGCAGTTCTTC. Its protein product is CASSSLSGTRAGDEQFF.

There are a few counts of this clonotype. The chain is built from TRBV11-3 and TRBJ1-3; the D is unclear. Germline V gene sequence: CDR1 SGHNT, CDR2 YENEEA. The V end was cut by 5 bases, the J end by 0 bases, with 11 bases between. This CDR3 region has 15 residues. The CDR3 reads CASSQDSSSGNTIYF. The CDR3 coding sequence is TGTGCCAGCAGCCAGGACTCAAGCTCTGGAAACACCATATATTTT.

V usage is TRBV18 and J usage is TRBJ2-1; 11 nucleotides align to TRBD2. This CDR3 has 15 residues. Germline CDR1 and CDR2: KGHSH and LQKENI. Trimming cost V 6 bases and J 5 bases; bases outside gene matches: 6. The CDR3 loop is CASSPGLADNNEQFF. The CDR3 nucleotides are TGTGCCAGCTCGCCGGGACTAGCGGATAACAATGAGCAGTTCTTC.

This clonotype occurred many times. The CDR3 spells CASRKGLANEQFF. CDR3 DNA: TGTGCCAGCAGGAAGGGACTAGCCAATGAGCAGTTCTTC. The chain carries TRBV2 and TRBJ2-1; 9 nucleotides align to TRBD2. J gave up 6 bases and V 6 bases, and 3 bases lay outside the gene matches. The CDR3 is made up of 13 amino acids. The germline gives CDR1 SNHLY, CDR2 FYNNEI. Filled out from reference TRBV2 and TRBJ2-1, the complete variable domain reads EPEVTQTPSHQVTQMGQEVILRCVPISNHLYFYWYRQILGQKVEFLVSFYNNEISEKSEIFDDQFSVERPDGSNFTLKIRSTKLEDSAMYFCASRKGLANEQFFGPGTRLTVL.

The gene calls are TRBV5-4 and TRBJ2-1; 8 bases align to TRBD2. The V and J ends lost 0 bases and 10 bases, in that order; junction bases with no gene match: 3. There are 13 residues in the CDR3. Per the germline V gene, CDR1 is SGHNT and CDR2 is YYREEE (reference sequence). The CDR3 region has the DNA TGTGCCAGCAGCTTGGTCGCTAGCGGGGAGCAGTTCTTC. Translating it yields CASSLVASGEQFF.

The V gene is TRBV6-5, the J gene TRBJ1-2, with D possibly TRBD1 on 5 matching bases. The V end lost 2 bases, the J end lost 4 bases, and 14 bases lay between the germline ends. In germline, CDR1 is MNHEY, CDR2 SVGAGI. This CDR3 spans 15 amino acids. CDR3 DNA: TGTGCCAGCAGTTACGGGCAGCTCGGGGCCTATGGCTACACCTTC. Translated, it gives CASSYGQLGAYGYTF.

The CDR3 DNA sequence: TGTGCCAGCACCCTAAACCGGGACTCTCTCGAGCAGTACTTC. Translated: CASTLNRDSLEQYF. The chain links TRBV6-6 to TRBJ2-7, with D perhaps matching TRBD2 (6 bases). This CDR3 is built from 14 residues. CDR1 MNHNY and CDR2 SVGAGI come from the germline V gene (reference sequence). Trimming cost V 7 bases and J 6 bases, with 19 bases left between them.

CDR3 nucleotide sequence: TGTGCCAGCAGCGCGAGGAACACTGAAGCTTTCTTT. It yields the protein CASSARNTEAFF. The genes are TRBV2 and TRBJ1-1; no definite D call. Trimming removed 6 bases from V and 1 base from J, with 6 bases in between. Looked up from germline, CDR1 is SNHLY and CDR2 is FYNNEI. The CDR3 extends over 12 amino acids.

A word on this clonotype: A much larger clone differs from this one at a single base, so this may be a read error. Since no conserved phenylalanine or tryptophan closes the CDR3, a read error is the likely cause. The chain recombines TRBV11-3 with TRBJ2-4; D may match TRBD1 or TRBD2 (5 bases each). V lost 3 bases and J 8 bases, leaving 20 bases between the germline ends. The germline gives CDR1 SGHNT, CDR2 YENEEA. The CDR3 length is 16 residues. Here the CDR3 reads CASSFGDDPRGDIQYS. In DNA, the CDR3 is TGTGCCAGCAGCTTCGGAGACGACCCACGAGGGGACATTCAGTACTCC.

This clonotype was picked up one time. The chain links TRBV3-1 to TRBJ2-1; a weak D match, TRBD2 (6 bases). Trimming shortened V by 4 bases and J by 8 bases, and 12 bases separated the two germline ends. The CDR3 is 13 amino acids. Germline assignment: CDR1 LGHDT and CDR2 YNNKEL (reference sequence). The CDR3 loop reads CASSLWRGDEQFF. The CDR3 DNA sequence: TGTGCCAGCAGCCTCTGGAGGGGCGATGAGCAGTTCTTC.

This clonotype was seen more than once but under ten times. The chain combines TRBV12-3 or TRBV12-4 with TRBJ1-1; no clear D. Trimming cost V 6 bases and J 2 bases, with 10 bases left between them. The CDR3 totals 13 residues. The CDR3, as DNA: TGTGCCAGCAGCACCGGACTCAACACTGAAGCTTTCTTT. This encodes CASSTGLNTEAFF.

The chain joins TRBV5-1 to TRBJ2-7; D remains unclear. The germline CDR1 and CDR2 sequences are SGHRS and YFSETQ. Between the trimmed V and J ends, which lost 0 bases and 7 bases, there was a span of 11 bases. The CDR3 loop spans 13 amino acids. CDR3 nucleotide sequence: TGCGCCAGCAGCTTGGGCACGGCCGGGGAGCAGTACTTC. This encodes CASSLGTAGEQYF. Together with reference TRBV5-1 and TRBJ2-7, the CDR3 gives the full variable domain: KAGVTQTPRYLIKTRGQQVTLSCSPISGHRSVSWYQQTPGQGLQFLFEYFSETQRNKGNFPGRFSGRQFSNSRSEMNVSTLELGDSALYLCASSLGTAGEQYFGPGTRLTVT.

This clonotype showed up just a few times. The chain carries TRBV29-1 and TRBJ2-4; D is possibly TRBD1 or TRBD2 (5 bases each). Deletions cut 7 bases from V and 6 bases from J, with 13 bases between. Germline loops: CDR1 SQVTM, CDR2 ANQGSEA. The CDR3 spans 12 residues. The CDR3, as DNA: TGCAGCGCGCTCACGGGGCCAAACATTCAGTACTTC. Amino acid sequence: CSALTGPNIQYF.

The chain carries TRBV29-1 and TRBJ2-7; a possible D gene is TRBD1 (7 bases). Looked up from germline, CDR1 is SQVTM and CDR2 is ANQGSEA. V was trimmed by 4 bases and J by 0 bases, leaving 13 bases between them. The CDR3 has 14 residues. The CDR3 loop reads CSVGGDSRSYEQYF. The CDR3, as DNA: TGCAGCGTTGGGGGGGACAGCCGCTCCTACGAGCAGTACTTC.